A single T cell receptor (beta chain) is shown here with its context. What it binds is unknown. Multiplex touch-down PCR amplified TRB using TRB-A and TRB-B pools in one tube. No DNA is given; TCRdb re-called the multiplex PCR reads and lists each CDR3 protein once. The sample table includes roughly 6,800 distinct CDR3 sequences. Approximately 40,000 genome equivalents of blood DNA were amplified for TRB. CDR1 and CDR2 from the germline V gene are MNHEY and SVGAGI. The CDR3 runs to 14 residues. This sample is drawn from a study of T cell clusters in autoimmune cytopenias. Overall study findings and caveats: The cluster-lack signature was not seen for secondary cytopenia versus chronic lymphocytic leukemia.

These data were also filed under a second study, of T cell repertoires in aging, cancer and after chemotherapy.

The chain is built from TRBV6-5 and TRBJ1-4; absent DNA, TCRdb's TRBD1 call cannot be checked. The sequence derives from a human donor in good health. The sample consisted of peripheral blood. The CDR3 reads CASSPALYNEKLFF.